This TCR beta chain was observed in a study of control samples from healthy donors and cancer patients. Generated by immunoSEQ multiplex PCR, the TCRdb table keeps only in-frame clones and is missing some. The listing records 150,000 to 200,000 clones. V gave up 1 base and J gave up 0 bases, with 13 bases separating them. The germline V gene encodes CDR1 SGHVS and CDR2 FQNEAQ. The length of the CDR3 is 17 residues. The source material was blood. This TCR was sampled from a woman in her twenties or thirties in good health. The genes are TRBV7-8 and TRBJ1-3; D remains unclear. The CDR3 loop is CASSLGSVSSSGNTIYF. CDR3 nucleotides: TGTGCCAGCAGCTTAGGGTCCGTATCTAGCTCTGGAAACACCATATATTTT.